This T cell receptor (beta chain) appears in the sequencing data of a study of cytomegalovirus exposure and HLA in healthy donors. Broader study findings: An analysis done earlier found most TCR beta V segments productive about 87% or about 30% of the time.

Remarks on this clone: Its antigen is not identified. Other DNA sequences in this sample translate to the same CDR3.

Per germline, CDR1 SGHVS and CDR2 FNYEAQ. Unmatched junction bases numbered 2, after V lost 4 bases and J lost 4 bases. The CDR3 is 15 amino acids. PCR employed 60 Vbeta and 13 Jbeta primers. Assay: immunoSEQ multiplex PCR; the TCRdb copy retains only in-frame clones and omits some. Found here are roughly 160,000 clones, just under 80% of them singletons; the top ten hold around 3%. This TCR came from a woman between 45 and 60 years old in good health and CMV-seropositive. The chain links TRBV7-6 to TRBJ2-1, with 12 bases matching TRBD2. The sequenced sample was PBMCs. This CDR3 reads CASSSLAGGYNEQFF. The CDR3 nucleotides read TGTGCCAGCAGCTCACTAGCGGGGGGTTACAATGAGCAGTTCTTC.